This is a list of T cell receptor beta chains from one sample in a study of blood T cell repertoires in COVID-19. Profiled with immunoSEQ multiplex PCR; TCRdb holds only in-frame clones, not every one. The sample lists 150,000 to 200,000 clones; 75% to 85% were seen once. Material: PBMCs or T cells enriched from blood (not recorded which). These receptors were taken from a man aged 35 to 55 who had recovered from COVID-19. Both conserved end residues are part of each CDR3. The D gene is left open where the match is weak. Clone size appears in some rows only: once, few, many, or a class for an expanded clone.

TRBV10-1	.	.	TRBJ2-1	CASSSRSSYNEQFF	TGCGCCAGCAGTTCCCGGTCCTCCTACAATGAGCAGTTCTTC
TRBV5-8	.	.	TRBJ2-1	CASSTGQLGYNEQFF	TGTGCCAGCAGCACCGGACAGCTTGGCTACAATGAGCAGTTCTTC
TRBV30	.	TRBD2	TRBJ2-5	CAWSLGGGRLRGETQYF	TGTGCCTGGAGTCTAGGCGGGGGACGCCTGCGGGGGGAGACCCAGTACTTC
TRBV5-4	.	TRBD2	TRBJ2-7	CASSPERTSGSYEQYF	TGTGCCAGCAGCCCAGAGAGGACTAGCGGGAGCTACGAGCAGTACTTC
TRBV10-3	.	TRBD1	TRBJ2-5	CAISQGQGILQETQYF	TGTGCCATCAGCCAGGGACAGGGGATACTCCAAGAGACCCAGTACTTC
TRBV6-6	.	.	TRBJ2-5	CASSSTAQQETQYF	TGTGCCAGCAGTTCGACAGCTCAGCAAGAGACCCAGTACTTC
TRBV10-2	.	.	TRBJ1-1	CASSDRVNTEAFF	TGCGCCAGCAGTGACAGGGTGAACACTGAAGCTTTCTTT
TRBV19	.	TRBD2	TRBJ2-1	CASSIILAGGSEQFF	TGTGCCAGTAGTATAATACTAGCGGGGGGAAGTGAGCAGTTCTTC
TRBV5-4	.	.	TRBJ2-5	CASSLGQRAETQYF	TGTGCCAGCAGCTTGGGACAGCGCGCAGAGACCCAGTACTTC
TRBV6-6	.	TRBD1	TRBJ2-1	CASSRGTGGNEQFF	TGTGCCAGCAGTAGAGGCACAGGGGGGAATGAGCAGTTCTTC
TRBV7-3	.	.	TRBJ1-1	CASSLDGTEAFF	TGTGCCAGCAGCTTAGACGGGACTGAAGCTTTCTTT
TRBV29-1	.	TRBD1	TRBJ1-2	CSVSTGPRYGYTF	TGCAGCGTCTCGACAGGGCCCCGCTATGGCTACACCTTC
TRBV10-1	.	TRBD2	TRBJ2-1	CATTGGGAGEQFF	TGCGCCACCACTGGCGGGGGGGCCGGTGAGCAGTTCTTC
TRBV15	few	.	TRBJ1-4	CATSRDGGGGDNEKLFF	TGTGCCACCAGCAGAGATGGGGGGGGCGGGGATAATGAAAAACTGTTTTTT
TRBV7-9	.	.	TRBJ1-5	CASSFPGQPQHF	TGTGCCAGCAGCTTCCCGGGACAGCCCCAGCATTTT
TRBV30	.	TRBD1	TRBJ1-2	CAWSAQGQIYGYTF	TGTGCCTGGAGTGCCCAGGGACAGATCTATGGCTACACCTTC
TRBV6-5	few	TRBD2	TRBJ2-7	CASSYNGGAYEQYF	TGTGCCAGCAGTTACAACGGGGGGGCCTACGAGCAGTACTTC
TRBV6-5	.	TRBD2	TRBJ2-5	CASRGGGVVETQYF	TGTGCCAGTCGGGGGGGAGGGGTAGTGGAGACCCAGTACTTC
TRBV6-5	.	.	TRBJ1-1	CASSYSFGNYEAFF	TGTGCCAGCAGTTACTCGTTCGGGAATTATGAAGCTTTCTTT
TRBV11-3	.	TRBD1	TRBJ2-7	CASSQQTGTEQYF	TGTGCCAGCAGCCAACAGACAGGGACCGAGCAGTACTTC
TRBV7-2	.	.	TRBJ2-1	CASSALGRGGVYNEQFF	TGTGCCAGCAGCGCCCTAGGCAGAGGAGGGGTCTACAATGAGCAGTTCTTC
TRBV7-2	.	TRBD1	TRBJ1-2	CASSAGPDRRYGYTF	TGTGCCAGCAGCGCGGGCCCGGACAGGAGGTATGGCTACACCTTC
TRBV13	.	TRBD2	TRBJ2-1	CASTPGTSSYNEQFF	TGTGCCAGCACCCCCGGGACTAGTAGTTACAATGAGCAGTTCTTC
TRBV6-5	.	.	TRBJ2-2	CASSLTTGPNTGELFF	TGTGCCAGCAGTTTGACGACAGGACCGAACACCGGGGAGCTGTTTTTT
TRBV10-3	.	TRBD1	TRBJ2-1	CAISESPGGSFEQFF	TGTGCCATCAGTGAGTCACCAGGGGGCTCTTTTGAGCAGTTCTTC
TRBV3-1/TRBV3-2	.	.	TRBJ1-4	CASSQGRGNEKLFF	TGTGCCAGCAGCCAGGGGAGAGGGAATGAAAAACTGTTTTTT
TRBV5-1	.	.	TRBJ1-4	CASSSGRGPPTNEKLFF	TGCGCCAGCAGCTCAGGGCGGGGCCCTCCAACTAATGAAAAACTGTTTTTT
TRBV5-8	.	.	TRBJ1-1	CASSLWNQGGVEAFF	TGTGCCAGCAGCTTGTGGAACCAAGGGGGAGTTGAAGCTTTCTTT